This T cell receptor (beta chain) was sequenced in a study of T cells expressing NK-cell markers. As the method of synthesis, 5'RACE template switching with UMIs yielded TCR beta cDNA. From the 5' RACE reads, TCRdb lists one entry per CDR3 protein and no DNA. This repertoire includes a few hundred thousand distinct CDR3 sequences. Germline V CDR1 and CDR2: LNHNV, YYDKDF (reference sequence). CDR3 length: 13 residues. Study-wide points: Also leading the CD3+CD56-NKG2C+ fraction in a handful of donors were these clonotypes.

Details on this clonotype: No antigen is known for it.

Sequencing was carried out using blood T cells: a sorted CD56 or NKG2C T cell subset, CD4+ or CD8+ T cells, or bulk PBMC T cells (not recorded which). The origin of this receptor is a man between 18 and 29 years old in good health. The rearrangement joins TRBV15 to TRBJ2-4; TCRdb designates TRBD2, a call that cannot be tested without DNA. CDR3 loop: CATGAGPGDIQYF.